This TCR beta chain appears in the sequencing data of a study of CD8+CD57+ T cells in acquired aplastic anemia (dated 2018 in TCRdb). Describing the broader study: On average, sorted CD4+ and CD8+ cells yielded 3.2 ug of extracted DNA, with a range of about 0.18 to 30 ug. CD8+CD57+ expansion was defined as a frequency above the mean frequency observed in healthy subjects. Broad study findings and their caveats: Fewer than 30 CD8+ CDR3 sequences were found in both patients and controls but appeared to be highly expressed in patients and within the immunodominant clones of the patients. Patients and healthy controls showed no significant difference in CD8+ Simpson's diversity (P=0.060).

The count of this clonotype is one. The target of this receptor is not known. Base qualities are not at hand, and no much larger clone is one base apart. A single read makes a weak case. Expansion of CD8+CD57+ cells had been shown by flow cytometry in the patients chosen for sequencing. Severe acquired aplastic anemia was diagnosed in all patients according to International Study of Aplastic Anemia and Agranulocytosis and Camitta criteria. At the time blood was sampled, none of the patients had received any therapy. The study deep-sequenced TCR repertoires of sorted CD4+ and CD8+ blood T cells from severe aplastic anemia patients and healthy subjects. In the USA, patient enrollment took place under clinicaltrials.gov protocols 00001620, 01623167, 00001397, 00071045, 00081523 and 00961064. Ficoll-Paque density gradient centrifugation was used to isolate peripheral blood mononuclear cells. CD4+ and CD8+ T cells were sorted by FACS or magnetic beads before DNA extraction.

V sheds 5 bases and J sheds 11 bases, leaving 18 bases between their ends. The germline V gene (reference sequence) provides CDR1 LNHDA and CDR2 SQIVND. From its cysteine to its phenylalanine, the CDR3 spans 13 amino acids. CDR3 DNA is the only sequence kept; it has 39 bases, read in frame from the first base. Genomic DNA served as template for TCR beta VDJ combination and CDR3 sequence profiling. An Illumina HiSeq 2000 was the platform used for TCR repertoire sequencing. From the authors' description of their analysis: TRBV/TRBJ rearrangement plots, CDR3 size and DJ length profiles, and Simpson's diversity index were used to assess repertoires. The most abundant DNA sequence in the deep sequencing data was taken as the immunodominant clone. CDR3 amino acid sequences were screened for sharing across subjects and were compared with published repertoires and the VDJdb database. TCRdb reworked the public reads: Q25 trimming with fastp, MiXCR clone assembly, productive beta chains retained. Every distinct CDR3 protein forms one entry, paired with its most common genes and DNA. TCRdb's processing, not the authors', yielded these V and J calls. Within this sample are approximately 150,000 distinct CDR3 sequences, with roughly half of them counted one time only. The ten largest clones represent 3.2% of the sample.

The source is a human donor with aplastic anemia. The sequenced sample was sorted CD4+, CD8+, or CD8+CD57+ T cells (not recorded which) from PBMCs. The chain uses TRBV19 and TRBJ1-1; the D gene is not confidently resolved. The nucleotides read TGTGCCAGTAGTGGTCGGTTCGTGGGAGACGCTTTCTTT. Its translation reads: CASSGRFVGDAFF. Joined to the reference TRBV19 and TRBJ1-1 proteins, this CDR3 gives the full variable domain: DGGITQSPKYLFRKEGQNVTLSCEQNLNHDAMYWYRQDPGQGLRLIYYSQIVNDFQKGDIAEGYSVSREKKESFPLTVTSAQKNPTAFYLCASSGRFVGDAFFGQGTRLTVV.